This TCR beta chain was recovered during a study of post-analysis software for immune sequencing data. With regard to this clonotype: Its antigen is as yet unknown.

cDNA libraries for TCR beta contained unique molecular identifiers. TCRdb re-called the PCR reads through MiXCR, storing one row per CDR3 protein. This repertoire shows roughly 620,000 distinct CDR3 sequences, roughly 45% found once; its top ten account for more than 1.5%. The V gene lost 5 bases and the J gene lost 2 bases, with 16 bases spanning the gap. Germline-derived CDR1 and CDR2 are DFQATT and SNEGSKA (reference sequence). The CDR3 extends over 14 amino acids. Study outcomes and limitations: The five TRBV segments detected at higher frequency in patients than in controls included TRBV5-6, TRBV5-1 and TRBV20-1.

The sequenced sample was blood. The clonotype originates from a girl aged 10-17 years with multiple sclerosis. The chain has TRBV20-1 and TRBJ2-7; maybe TRBD1 (5 bases). For the CDR3, the DNA is TGCAGTGCTTTGCGTCAGGGCCCAACCTACGAGCAGTACTTC. It is translated as CSALRQGPTYEQYF.